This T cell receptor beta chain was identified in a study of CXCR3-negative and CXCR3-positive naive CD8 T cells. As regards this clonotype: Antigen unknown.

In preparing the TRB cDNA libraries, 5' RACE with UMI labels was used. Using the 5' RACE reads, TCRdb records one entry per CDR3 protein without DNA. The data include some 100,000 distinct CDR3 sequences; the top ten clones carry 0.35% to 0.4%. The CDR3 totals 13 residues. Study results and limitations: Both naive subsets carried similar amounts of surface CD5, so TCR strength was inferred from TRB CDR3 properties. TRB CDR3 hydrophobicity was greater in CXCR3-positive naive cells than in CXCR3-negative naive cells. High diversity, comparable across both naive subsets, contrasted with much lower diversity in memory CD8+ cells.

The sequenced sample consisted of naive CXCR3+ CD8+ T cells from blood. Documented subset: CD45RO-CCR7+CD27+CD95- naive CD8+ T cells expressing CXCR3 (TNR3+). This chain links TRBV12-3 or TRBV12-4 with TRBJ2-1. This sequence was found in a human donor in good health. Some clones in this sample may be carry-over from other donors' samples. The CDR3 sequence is CASTGDSYNEQFF.